These T cell receptor beta chains were read from a single sample in a study of T-cell reconstitution after alpha-beta-depleted transplantation in children. TCRdb independently ran MiXCR on the PCR reads; one entry per CDR3 protein. The table lists a few hundred thousand distinct CDR3 sequences, 27% of them singletons. This sample comprised PBMCs, obtained before TCRalphabeta/CD19-depleted stem cell transplant. These receptors all come from a boy under two years old with Wiskott-Aldrich syndrome, due to receive a stem cell transplant. The CDR3 runs from the conserved cysteine through the conserved F or W. D genes are given only for firm matches. Size values are once, few and many counts, or a class for expanded clones, and some rows have none.

D gene	V gene	J gene	clone size	CDR3 protein	CDR3 DNA
NA	TRBV29-1	TRBJ1-5	NA	CSVEDRGQPQHF	TGCAGCGTTGAAGATCGGGGTCAGCCCCAGCATTTT
TRBD1	TRBV14	TRBJ2-1	NA	CASSLRTGYYNEQFF	TGTGCCAGCAGCCTACGGACAGGTTACTACAATGAGCAGTTCTTC
TRBD1	TRBV5-1	TRBJ2-1	NA	CASSDRGHEQFF	TGCGCCAGCAGCGACAGGGGGCATGAGCAGTTCTTC
TRBD2	TRBV5-1	TRBJ2-3	few	CASSLSGKIFTDTQYF	TGCGCCAGCAGCCTTAGCGGGAAAATATTCACAGATACGCAGTATTTT
NA	TRBV19	TRBJ1-3	many	CASSHRSAGNTIYF	TGTGCCAGTAGCCACAGGTCGGCTGGAAACACCATATATTTT
NA	TRBV9	TRBJ1-2	few	CASSAQGANYGYTF	TGTGCCAGCAGCGCTCAGGGAGCTAACTATGGCTACACCTTC
TRBD2	TRBV12-3/TRBV12-4	TRBJ2-7	NA	CASSSSGGYEQYF	TGTGCCAGCAGTTCTAGCGGGGGATACGAGCAGTACTTC
TRBD1	TRBV5-1	TRBJ2-7	NA	CASSETTGGGYEQYF	TGCGCCAGCAGCGAGACTACAGGGGGCGGATACGAGCAGTACTTC
NA	TRBV28	TRBJ1-6	NA	CASSSPGLVTPLF	TGTGCCAGCAGTTCTCCGGGACTCGTTACACCACTTTTT
NA	TRBV2	TRBJ1-4	once	CASSVRQLNEKLFF	TGTGCCAGCAGTGTAAGACAGTTAAATGAAAAACTGTTTTTT